Sequencing of this T cell receptor beta chain was carried out in a study of T cell changes during pregnancy in multiple sclerosis. TCRdb's table, derived via immunoSEQ multiplex PCR, lists solely in-frame clones and lacks some. In the table there are under 35,000 clones, approximately 87% of which are singletons. V lost 0 bases and J lost 8, with 12 bases in between. The CDR3 spans 14 residues. Germline V CDR1 and CDR2: SGHDT, YYEEEE. The TCR sequence derives from a female donor with multiple sclerosis, enrolled in a pregnancy study. Sequencing was performed on CD8+ T cells from peripheral blood mononuclear cells, taken after pregnancy. V gene TRBV5-6 combines with J gene TRBJ2-1, with D unclear. The CDR3 spells CASSLVDSRDEQFF. As DNA, the CDR3 is TGTGCCAGCAGCTTGGTTGACTCACGGGATGAGCAGTTCTTC.